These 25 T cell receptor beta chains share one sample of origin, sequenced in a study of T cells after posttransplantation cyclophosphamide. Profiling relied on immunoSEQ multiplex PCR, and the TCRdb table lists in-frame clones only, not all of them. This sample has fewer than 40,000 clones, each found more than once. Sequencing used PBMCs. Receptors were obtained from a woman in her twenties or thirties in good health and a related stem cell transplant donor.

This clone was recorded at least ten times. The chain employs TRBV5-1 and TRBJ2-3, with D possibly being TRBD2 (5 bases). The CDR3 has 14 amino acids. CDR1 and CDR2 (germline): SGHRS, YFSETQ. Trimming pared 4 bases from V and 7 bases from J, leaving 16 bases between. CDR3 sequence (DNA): TGCGCCAGCAGCCCCCCGGGGATAGGAAATACGCAGTATTTT. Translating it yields CASSPPGIGNTQYF.

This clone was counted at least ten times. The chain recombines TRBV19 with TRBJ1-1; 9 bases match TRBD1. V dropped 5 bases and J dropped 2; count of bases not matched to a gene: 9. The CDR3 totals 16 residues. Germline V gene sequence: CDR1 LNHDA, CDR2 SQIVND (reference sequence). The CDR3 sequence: CASSYLQGARNTEAFF. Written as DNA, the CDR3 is TGTGCCAGTAGTTACTTACAGGGGGCCCGTAACACTGAAGCTTTCTTT.

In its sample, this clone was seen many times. CDR3 sequence: CASRPQGGSGNTIYF. CDR3 in DNA: TGTGCCAGCAGACCACAGGGCGGGTCTGGAAACACCATATATTTT. This chain uses TRBV28 with TRBJ1-3; tentative D call: TRBD1 (6 bases). CDR1 and CDR2 (germline): MDHEN, SYDVKM. V dropped 6 bases and J dropped 1 base, with 13 bases sitting between them. CDR3 length: 15 amino acids.

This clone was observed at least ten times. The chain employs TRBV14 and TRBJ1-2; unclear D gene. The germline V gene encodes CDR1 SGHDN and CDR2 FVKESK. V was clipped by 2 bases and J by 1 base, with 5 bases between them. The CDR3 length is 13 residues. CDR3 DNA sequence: TGTGCCAGCAGCCAAACAGTTAACTATGGCTACACCTTC. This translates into CASSQTVNYGYTF.

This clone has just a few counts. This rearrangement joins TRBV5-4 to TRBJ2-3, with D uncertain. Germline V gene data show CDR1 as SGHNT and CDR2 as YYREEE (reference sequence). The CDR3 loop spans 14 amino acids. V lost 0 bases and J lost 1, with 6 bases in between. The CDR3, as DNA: TGTGCCAGCAGCTTGGACAGCCGCACAGATACGCAGTATTTT. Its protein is CASSLDSRTDTQYF.

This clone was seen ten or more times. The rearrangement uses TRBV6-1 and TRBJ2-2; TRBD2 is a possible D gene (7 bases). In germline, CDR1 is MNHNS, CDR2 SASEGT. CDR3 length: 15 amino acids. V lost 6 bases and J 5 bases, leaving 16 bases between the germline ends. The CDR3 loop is CASSYRGRETGELFF. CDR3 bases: TGTGCCAGCAGCTATAGGGGGAGGGAGACCGGGGAGCTGTTTTTT.

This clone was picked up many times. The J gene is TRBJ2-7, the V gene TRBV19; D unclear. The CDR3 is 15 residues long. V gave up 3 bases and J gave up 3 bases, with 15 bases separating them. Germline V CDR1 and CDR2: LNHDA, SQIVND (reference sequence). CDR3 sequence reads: CASSILGRPNYEQYF. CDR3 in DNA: TGTGCCAGTAGTATCCTGGGCAGACCCAACTACGAGCAGTACTTC.

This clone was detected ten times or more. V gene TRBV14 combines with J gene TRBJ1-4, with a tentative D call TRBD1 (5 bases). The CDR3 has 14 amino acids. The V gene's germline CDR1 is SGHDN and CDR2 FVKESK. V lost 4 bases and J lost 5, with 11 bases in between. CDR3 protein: CASSRWEGNEKLFF. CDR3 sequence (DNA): TGTGCCAGCAGCCGTTGGGAGGGGAATGAAAAACTGTTTTTT.

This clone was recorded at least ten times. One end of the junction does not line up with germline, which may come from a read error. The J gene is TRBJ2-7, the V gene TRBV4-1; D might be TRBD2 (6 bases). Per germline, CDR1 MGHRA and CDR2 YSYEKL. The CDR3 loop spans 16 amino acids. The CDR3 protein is CTSSQDAGKSSYEQYF. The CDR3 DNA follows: TGCACCAGCAGCCAAGATGCGGGAAAGAGCTCCTACGAGCAGTACTTC.

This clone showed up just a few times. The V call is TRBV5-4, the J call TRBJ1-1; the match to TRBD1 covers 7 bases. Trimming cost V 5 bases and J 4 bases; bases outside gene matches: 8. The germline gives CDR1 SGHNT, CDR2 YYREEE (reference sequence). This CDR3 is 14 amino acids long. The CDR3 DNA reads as TGTGCCAGCAGACCTCGGACAGGAAGCACTGAAGCTTTCTTT. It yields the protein CASRPRTGSTEAFF.

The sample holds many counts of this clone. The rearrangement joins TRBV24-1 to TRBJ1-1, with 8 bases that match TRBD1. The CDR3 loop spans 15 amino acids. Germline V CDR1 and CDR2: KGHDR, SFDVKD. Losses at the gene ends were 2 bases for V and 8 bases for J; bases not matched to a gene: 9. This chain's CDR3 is CATSDSGGAIEEAFF. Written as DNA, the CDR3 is TGTGCCACCAGTGATTCAGGGGGCGCCATCGAGGAAGCTTTCTTT.

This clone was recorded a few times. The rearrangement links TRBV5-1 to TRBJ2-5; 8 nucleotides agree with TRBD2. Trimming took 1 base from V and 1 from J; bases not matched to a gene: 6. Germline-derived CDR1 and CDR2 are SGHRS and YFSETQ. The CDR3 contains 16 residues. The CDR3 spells CASSLMIGRGQETQYF. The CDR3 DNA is TGCGCCAGCAGCTTGATGATCGGGAGGGGCCAAGAGACCCAGTACTTC.

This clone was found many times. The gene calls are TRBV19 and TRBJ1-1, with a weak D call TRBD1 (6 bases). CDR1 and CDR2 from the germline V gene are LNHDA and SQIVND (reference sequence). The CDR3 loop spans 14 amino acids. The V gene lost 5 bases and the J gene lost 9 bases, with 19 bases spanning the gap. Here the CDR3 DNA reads TGTGCCAGTAGTCCCCGAGAGGGAGGGGGTAAAGCTTTCTTT. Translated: CASSPREGGGKAFF.

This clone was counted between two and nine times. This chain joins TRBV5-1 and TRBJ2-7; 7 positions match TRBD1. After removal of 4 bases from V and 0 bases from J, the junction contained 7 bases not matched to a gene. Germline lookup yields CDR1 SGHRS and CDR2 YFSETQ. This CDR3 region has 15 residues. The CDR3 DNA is TGCGCCAGCAGCCCCGGACAGGACAGCTCCTACGAGCAGTACTTC. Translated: CASSPGQDSSYEQYF.

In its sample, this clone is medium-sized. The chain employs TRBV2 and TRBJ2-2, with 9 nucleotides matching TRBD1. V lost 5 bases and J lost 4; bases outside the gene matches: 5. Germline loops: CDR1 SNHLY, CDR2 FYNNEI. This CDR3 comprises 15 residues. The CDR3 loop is CASSSQGAGTGELFF. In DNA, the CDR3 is TGTGCCAGCAGTTCACAGGGGGCCGGCACCGGGGAGCTGTTTTTT.

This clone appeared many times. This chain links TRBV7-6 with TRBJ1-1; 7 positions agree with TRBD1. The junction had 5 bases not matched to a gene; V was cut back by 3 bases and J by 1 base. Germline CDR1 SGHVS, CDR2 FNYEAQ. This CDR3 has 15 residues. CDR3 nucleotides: TGTGCCAGCAGCTTCGGACAGGCGGCGAACACTGAAGCTTTCTTT. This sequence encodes CASSFGQAANTEAFF.

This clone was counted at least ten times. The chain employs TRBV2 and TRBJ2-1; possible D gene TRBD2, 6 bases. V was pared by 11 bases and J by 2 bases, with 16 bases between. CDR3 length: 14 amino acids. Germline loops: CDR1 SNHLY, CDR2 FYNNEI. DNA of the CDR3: TGTGCCGGTAGGGACTCGAGGACCTACAATGAGCAGTTCTTC. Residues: CAGRDSRTYNEQFF.

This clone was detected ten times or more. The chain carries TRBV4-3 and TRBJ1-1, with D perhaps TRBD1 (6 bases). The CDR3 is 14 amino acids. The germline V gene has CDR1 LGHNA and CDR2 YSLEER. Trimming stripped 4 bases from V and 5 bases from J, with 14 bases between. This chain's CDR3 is CASSLSGQSTEAFF. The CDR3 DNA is TGCGCCAGCAGCCTAAGTGGACAGAGTACTGAAGCTTTCTTT.

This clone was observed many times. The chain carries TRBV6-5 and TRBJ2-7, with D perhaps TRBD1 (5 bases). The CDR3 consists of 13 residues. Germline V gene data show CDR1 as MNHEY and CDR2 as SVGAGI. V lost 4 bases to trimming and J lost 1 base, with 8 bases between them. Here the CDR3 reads CASSSPGSYEQYF. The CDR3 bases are TGTGCCAGCAGTTCCCCAGGGTCCTACGAGCAGTACTTC.

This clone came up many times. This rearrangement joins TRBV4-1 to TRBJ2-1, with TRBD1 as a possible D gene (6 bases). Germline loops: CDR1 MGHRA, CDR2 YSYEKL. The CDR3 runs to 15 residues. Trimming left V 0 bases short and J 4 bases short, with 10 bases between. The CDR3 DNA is TGCGCCAGCAGCCAAGAATGGACAGATTACAATGAGCAGTTCTTC. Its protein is CASSQEWTDYNEQFF.

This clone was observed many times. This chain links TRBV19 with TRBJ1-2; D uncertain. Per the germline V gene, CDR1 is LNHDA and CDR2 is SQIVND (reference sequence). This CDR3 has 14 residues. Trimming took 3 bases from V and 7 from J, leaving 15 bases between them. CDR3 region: CASSIRINSGGYTF. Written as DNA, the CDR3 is TGTGCCAGTAGTATTCGGATTAACTCGGGTGGCTACACCTTC.

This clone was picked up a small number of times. CDR3 residues: CASSVLAPGTDTQYF. The CDR3 bases are TGTGCCAGCAGTGTTTTAGCTCCAGGCACAGATACGCAGTATTTT. This chain connects TRBV6-1 to TRBJ2-3; D is unclear. V shed 4 bases and J shed 1 base, with 12 bases lying between them. The CDR3 spans 15 residues. Germline CDR1 is MNHNS and CDR2 is SASEGT.

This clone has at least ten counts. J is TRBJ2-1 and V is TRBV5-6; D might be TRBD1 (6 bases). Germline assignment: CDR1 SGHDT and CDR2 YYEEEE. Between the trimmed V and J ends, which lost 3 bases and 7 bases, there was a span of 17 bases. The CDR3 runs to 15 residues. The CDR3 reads CASSSPLQGKNEQFF. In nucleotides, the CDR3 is TGTGCCAGCAGCTCACCTCTGCAGGGGAAAAATGAGCAGTTCTTC.

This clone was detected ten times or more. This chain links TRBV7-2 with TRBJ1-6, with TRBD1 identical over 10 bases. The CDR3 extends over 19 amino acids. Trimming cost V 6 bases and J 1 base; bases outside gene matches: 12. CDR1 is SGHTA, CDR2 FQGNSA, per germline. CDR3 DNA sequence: TGTGCCAGCAGTCGCCAAGGGACAGGGGTGGGTTCCTATAATTCACCCCTCCACTTT. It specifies CASSRQGTGVGSYNSPLHF.

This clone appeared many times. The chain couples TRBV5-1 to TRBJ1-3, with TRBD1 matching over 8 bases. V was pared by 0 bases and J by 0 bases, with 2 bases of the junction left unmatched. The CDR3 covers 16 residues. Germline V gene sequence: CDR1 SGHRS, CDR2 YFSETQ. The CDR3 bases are TGCGCCAGCAGCTTGGCCGGGACAGGCTCTGGAAACACCATATATTTT. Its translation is CASSLAGTGSGNTIYF.